This TCR beta chain was captured by sequencing in a study of blood T cell repertoires in COVID-19. In the study overall: Specimens from acute and convalescent COVID-19 originated in the United States, Italy and Spain. Sources were T cells, B-cell-depleted T cells, or PBMCs; the material itself was cDNA or gDNA.

Authors' data handling: The assay estimated nucleated cells by amplifying reference gene primers. The method was immunoSEQ multiplex PCR; TCRdb's version includes in-frame clones alone and lacks a portion of them. The DNA gave D and trimming, while V, J and clone size come from that table. In the table there are over 200,000 clones, 75% to 90% of which are singletons. The germline gives CDR1 MDHEN, CDR2 SYDVKM. Trimming took off 5 bases at V and 4 bases at J, with 12 bases between the two ends. CDR3 length: 13 amino acids. The specimen was peripheral blood. The chain has TRBV28 and TRBJ2-7; the D gene is possibly TRBD1 (5 bases). The origin of this receptor is a human donor in a cohort sampled during active COVID-19. The CDR3 DNA follows: TGTGCCAGCAGTCTCAGGGCGGTATACGAGCAGTACTTC. Translating it yields CASSLRAVYEQYF.